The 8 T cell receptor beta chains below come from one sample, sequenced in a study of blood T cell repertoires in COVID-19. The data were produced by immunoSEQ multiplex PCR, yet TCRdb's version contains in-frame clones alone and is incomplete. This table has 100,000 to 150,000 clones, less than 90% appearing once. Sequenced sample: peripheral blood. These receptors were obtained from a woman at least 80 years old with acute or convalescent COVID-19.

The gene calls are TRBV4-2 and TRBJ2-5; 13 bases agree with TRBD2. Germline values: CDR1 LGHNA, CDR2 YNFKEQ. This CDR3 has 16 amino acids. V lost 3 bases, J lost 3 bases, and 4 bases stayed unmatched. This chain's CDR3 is CASSHTSGGAKETQYF. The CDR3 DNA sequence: TGTGCCAGCAGCCATACTAGCGGGGGGGCCAAAGAGACCCAGTACTTC.

CDR3 nucleotides: TGTGCCAGCAGTTACAGGGTTTCCTACGAGCAGTACTTC. Residues: CASSYRVSYEQYF. The gene calls are TRBV12-3 or TRBV12-4 and TRBJ2-7, with D possibly matching TRBD1 (6 bases). The V and J ends lost 4 bases and 1 base respectively, with 8 bases between them. The CDR3 extends over 13 amino acids.

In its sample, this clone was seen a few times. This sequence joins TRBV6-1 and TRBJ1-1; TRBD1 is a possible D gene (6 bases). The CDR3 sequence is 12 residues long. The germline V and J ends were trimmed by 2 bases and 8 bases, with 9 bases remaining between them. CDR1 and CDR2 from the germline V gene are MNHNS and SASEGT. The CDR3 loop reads CASSELDREAFF. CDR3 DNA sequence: TGTGCCAGCAGTGAATTGGACAGAGAAGCTTTCTTT.

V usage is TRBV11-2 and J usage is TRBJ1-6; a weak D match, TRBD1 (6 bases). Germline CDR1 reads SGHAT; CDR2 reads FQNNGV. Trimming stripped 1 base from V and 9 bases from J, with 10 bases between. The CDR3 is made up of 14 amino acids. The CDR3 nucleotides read TGTGCCAGCAGCTTAGCACAGGACAGTTCACCCCTCCACTTT. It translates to CASSLAQDSSPLHF. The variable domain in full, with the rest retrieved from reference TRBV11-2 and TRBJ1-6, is EAGVAQSPRYKIIEKRQSVAFWCNPISGHATLYWYQQILGQGPKLLIQFQNNGVVDDSQLPKDRFSAERLKGVDSTLKIQPAKLEDSAVYLCASSLAQDSSPLHFGNGTRLTVT.

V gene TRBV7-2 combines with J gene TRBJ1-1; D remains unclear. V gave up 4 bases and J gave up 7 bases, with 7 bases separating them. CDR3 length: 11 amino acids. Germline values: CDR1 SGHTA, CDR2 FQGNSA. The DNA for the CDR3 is TGTGCCAGCAGCTACCGGAGTGAAGCTTTCTTT. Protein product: CASSYRSEAFF.

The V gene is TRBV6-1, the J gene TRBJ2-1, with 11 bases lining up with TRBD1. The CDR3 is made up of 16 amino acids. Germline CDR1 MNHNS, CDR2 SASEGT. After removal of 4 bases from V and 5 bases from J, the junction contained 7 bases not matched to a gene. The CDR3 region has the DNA TGTGCCAGCAGTGTTCTCGGACAGGGGGCTAACAATGAGCAGTTCTTC. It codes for CASSVLGQGANNEQFF.

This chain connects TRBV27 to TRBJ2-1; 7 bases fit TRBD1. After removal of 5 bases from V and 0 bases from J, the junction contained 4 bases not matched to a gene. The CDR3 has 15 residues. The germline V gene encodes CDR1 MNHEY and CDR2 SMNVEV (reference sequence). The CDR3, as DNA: TGTGCCAGCAGTCGACAGGGTAGCTCCTACAATGAGCAGTTCTTC. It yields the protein CASSRQGSSYNEQFF.

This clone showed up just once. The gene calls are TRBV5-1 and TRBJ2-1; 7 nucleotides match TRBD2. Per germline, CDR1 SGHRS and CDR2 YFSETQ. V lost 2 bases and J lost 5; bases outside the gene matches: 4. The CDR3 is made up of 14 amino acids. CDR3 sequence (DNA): TGCGCCAGCAGCTTCGGGAGGTACGACAATGAGCAGTTCTTC. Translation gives CASSFGRYDNEQFF.